The subject of this entry is one T cell receptor beta chain. TCRdb's table, derived via immunoSEQ multiplex PCR, lists solely in-frame clones and lacks some. Among 520,000 or so clones listed, less than 85% were seen once. This sample is part of a study of shared clonotypes between healthy human individuals. Trimming pared 5 bases from V and 1 base from J, leaving 12 bases between. The CDR3 length is 14 residues. Per germline, CDR1 MNHEY and CDR2 SMNVEV (reference sequence). The chain employs TRBV27 and TRBJ2-7, with no clear D. Sequencing was done on a sample of PBMCs. The clonotype originates from a woman in her thirties or forties in good health. Some clones in this sample may be carry-over from other donors' samples. The CDR3 loop is CASSTPNCSYEQYF. As DNA, the CDR3 is TGTGCCAGCAGTACTCCAAATTGTTCCTACGAGCAGTACTTC.